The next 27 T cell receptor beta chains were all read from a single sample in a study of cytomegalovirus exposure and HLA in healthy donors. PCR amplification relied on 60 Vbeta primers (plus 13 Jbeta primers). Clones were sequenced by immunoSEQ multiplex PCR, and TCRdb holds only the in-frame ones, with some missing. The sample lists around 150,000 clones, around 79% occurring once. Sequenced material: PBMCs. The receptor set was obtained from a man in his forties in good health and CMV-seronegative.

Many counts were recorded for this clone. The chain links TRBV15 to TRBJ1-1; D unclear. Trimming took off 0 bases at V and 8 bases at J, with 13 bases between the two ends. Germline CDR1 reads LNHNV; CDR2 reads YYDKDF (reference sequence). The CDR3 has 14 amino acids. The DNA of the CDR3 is TGTGCCACCAGCAGAGATGGTGCTCCAGGAGAAGCTTTCTTT. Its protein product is CATSRDGAPGEAFF.

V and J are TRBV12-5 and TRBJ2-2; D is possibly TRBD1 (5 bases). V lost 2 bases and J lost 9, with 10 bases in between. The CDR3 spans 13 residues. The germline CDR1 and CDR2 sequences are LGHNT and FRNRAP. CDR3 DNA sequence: TGTGCTAGTGGTTTGTGGACAAGCCGGGAGCTGTTTTTT. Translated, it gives CASGLWTSRELFF.

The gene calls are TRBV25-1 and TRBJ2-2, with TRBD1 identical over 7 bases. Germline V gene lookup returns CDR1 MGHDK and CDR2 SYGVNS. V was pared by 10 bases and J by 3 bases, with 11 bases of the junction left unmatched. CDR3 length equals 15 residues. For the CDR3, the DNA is TGTGCCACCAGCTTGACAGGGCGGGACACCGGGGAGCTGTTTTTT. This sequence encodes CATSLTGRDTGELFF.

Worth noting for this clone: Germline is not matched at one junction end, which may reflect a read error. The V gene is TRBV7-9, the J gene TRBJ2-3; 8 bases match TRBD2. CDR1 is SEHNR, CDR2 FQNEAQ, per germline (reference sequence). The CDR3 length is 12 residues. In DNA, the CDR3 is TGTTCCAGCAGCCCTTTAGCGGGGACGCAGTATTTT. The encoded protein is CSSSPLAGTQYF.

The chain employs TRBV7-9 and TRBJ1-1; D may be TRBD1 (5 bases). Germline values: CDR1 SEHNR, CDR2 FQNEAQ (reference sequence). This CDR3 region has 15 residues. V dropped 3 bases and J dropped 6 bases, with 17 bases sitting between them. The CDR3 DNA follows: TGTGCCAGCAGCTTCCACCGGGACTCCTCGTCTGAAGCTTTCTTT. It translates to CASSFHRDSSSEAFF.

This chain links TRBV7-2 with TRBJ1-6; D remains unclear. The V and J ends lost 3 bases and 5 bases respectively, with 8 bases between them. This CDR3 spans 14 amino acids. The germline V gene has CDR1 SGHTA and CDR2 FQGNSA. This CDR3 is CASSFAGNNSPLHF. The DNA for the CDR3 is TGTGCCAGCAGCTTCGCAGGAAATAATTCACCCCTCCACTTT.

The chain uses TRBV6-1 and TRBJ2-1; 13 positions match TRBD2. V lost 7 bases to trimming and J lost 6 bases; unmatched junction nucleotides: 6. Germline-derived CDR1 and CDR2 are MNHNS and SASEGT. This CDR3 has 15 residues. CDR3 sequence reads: CASTTTSGGANEQFF. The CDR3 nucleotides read TGTGCCAGCACGACCACTAGCGGGGGGGCCAATGAGCAGTTCTTC.

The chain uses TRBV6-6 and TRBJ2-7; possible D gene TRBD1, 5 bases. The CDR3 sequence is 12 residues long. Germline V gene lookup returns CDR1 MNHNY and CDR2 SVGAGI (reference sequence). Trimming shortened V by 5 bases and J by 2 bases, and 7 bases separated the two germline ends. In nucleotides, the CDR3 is TGTGCCAGCAGTCGACAGACCTACGAGCAGTACTTC. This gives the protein CASSRQTYEQYF.

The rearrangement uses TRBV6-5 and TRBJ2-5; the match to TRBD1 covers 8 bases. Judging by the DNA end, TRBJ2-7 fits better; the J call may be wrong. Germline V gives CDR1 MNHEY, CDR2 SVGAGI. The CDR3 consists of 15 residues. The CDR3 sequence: CASIRSGTGYYEQYF. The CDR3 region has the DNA TGTGCCAGCATTCGATCCGGGACAGGTTACTACGAGCAGTACTTC.

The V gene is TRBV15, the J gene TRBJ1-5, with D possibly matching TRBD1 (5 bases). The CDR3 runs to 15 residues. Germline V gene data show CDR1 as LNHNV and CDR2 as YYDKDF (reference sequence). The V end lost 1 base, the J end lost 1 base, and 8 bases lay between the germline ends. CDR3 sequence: CATSRVGGSNQPQHF. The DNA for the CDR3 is TGTGCCACCAGCAGAGTCGGGGGGAGCAATCAGCCCCAGCATTTT. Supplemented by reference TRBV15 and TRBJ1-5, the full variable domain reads DAMVIQNPRYQVTQFGKPVTLSCSQTLNHNVMYWYQQKSSQAPKLLFHYYDKDFNNEADTPDNFQSRRPNTSFCFLDIRSPGLGDTAMYLCATSRVGGSNQPQHFGDGTRLSIL.

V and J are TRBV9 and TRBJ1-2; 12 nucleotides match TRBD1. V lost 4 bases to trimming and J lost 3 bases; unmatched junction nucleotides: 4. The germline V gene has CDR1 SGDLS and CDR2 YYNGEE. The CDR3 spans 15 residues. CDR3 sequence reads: CASSPGTGGDYGYTF. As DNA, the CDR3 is TGTGCCAGCAGCCCCGGGACAGGGGGCGACTATGGCTACACCTTC.

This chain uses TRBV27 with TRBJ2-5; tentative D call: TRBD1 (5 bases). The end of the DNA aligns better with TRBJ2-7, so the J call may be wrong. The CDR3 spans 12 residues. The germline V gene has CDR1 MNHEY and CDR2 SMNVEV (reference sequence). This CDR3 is CASKLLGREQYF. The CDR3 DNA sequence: TGTGCCAGCAAACTGTTGGGGCGCGAGCAGTACTTC.

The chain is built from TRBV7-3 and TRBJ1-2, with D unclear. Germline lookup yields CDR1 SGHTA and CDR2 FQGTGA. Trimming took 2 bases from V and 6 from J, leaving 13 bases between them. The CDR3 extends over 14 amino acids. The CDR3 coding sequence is TGTGCCAGCAGCTTATACCCGGCCGAGGATGGCTACACCTTC. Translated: CASSLYPAEDGYTF. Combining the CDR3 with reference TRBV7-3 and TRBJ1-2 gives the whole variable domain GAGVSQTPSNKVTEKGKYVELRCDPISGHTALYWYRQSLGQGPEFLIYFQGTGAADDSGLPNDRFFAVRPEGSVSTLKIQRTERGDSAVYLCASSLYPAEDGYTFGSGTRLTVV.

In DNA form, the CDR3 reads TGTGCCAGCAAGACAGACCCGCCCCAGCATTTT. Its translation: CASKTDPPQHF. This chain links TRBV6-1 with TRBJ1-5; perhaps TRBD1 as D (5 bases). The germline V gene encodes CDR1 MNHNS and CDR2 SASEGT. The CDR3 length is 11 residues. V was pared by 7 bases and J by 9 bases, with 10 bases between.

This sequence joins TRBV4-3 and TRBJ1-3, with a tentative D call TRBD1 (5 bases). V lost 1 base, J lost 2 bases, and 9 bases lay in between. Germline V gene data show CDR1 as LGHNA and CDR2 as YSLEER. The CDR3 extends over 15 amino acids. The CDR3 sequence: CASSQGQSPGNTIYF. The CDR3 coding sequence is TGCGCCAGCAGCCAAGGACAGAGCCCTGGAAACACCATATATTTT.

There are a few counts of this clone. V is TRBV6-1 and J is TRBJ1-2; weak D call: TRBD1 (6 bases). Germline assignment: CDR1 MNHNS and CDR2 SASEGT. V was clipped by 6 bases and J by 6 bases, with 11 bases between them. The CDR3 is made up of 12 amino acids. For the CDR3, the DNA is TGTGCCAGCAGCTCACAGGGAAATGGCTACACCTTC. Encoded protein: CASSSQGNGYTF.

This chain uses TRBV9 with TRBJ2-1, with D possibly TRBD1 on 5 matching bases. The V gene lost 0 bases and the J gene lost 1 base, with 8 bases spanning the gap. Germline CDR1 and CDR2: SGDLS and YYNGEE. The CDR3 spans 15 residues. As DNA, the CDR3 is TGTGCCAGCAGCGTAGAAGGGGTATCCTACAATGAGCAGTTCTTC. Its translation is CASSVEGVSYNEQFF.

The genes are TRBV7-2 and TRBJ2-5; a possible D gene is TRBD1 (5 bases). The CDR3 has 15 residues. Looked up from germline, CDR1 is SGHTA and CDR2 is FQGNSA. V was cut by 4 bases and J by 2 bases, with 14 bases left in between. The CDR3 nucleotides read TGTGCCAGCAGCTCAGCTGCAGGGTGGCAAGAGACCCAGTACTTC. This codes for CASSSAAGWQETQYF.

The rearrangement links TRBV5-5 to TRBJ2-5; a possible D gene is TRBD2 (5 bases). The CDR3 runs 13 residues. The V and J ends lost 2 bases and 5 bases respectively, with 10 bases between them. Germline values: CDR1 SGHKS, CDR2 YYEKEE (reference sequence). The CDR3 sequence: CASSFARRETQYF. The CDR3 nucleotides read TGTGCCAGCAGCTTTGCGAGGAGGGAGACCCAGTACTTC.

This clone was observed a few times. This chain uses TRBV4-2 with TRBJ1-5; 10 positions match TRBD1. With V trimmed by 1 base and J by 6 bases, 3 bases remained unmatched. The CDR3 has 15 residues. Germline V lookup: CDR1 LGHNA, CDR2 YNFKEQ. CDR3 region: CASSQGQGAGQPQHF. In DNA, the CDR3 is TGTGCCAGCAGCCAAGGACAGGGGGCCGGTCAGCCCCAGCATTTT.

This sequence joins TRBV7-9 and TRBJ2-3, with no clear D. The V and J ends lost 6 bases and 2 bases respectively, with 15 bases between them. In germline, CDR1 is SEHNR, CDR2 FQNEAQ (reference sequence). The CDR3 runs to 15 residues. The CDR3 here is CASSPAGQDTDTQYF. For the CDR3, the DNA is TGTGCCAGCAGTCCGGCTGGGCAGGACACAGATACGCAGTATTTT.

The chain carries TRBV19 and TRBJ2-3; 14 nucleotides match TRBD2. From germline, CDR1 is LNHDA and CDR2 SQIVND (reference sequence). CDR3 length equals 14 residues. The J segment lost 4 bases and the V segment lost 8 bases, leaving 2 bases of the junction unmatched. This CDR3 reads CASRLAGGADTQYF. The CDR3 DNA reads TGTGCCAGTCGACTAGCGGGGGGGGCAGATACGCAGTATTTT.

The CDR3, as DNA: TGCGCCAGCATCCCATGGGGGGGGAACACCGGGGAGCTGTTTTTT. This sequence encodes CASIPWGGNTGELFF. The chain combines TRBV10-2 with TRBJ1-3; TRBD2 aligns across 7 bases. The J call is in doubt because the DNA end fits TRBJ2-2 better. The V gene's germline CDR1 is WSHSY and CDR2 SAAADI. This CDR3 contains 15 residues.

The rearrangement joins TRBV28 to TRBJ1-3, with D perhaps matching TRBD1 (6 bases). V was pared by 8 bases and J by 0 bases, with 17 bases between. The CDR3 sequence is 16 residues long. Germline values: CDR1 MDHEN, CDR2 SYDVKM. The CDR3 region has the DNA TGTGCCAGCCGCCTAGCCGGGACAAGCTCTGGAAACACCATATATTTT. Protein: CASRLAGTSSGNTIYF.

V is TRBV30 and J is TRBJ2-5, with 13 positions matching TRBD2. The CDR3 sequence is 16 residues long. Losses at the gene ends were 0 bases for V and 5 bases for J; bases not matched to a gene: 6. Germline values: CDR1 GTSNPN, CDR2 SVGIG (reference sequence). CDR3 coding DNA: TGTGCCTGGAGTGTGAGGGGGACTAGCGGGACCGAGACCCAGTACTTC. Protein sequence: CAWSVRGTSGTETQYF.

The CDR3 nucleotides read TGTGCCAGCAGTCACCAAGACAGGGCTTCTAACTATGGCTACACCTTC. Translation: CASSHQDRASNYGYTF. J is TRBJ1-2 and V is TRBV25-1; 7 positions agree with TRBD1. The germline V gene encodes CDR1 MGHDK and CDR2 SYGVNS. V lost 5 bases and J lost 0; bases outside the gene matches: 9. The CDR3 sequence is 16 residues long.

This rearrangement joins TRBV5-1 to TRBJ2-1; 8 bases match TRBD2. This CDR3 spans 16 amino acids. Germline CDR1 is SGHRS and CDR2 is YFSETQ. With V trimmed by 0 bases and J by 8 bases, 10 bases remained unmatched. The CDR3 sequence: CASSLGGDSGAYEQFF. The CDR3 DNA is TGCGCCAGCAGCTTGGGGGGGGATAGCGGGGCTTATGAGCAGTTCTTC.